A selection of T cell receptor beta chains follows, all from one sample in a study of TIL therapy for anti-PD-1-resistant metastatic lung cancer. The data were produced by immunoSEQ multiplex PCR, yet TCRdb's version contains in-frame clones alone and is incomplete. The sample shows about 18,000 clones, around four fifths of them seen only once. The source material was blood, sampled at baseline. The receptors here all came from a person aged 25-85 years with non-small cell lung cancer. The CDR3 runs from the conserved cysteine through the conserved F or W. D genes are given only for firm matches. Only some rows state a clone size, as once, few, many or a class for expanded clones.

abundance	d_gene	len	v_gene	j_gene	CDR3aa	CDR3nt
.	.	15	TRBV11-3	TRBJ2-5	CASSLGGQYQETQYF	TGTGCCAGCAGCTTAGGAGGACAGTACCAAGAGACCCAGTACTTC
.	TRBD1	15	TRBV10-3	TRBJ2-2	CATLWDRGPTGELFF	TGTGCCACCCTCTGGGACAGGGGGCCCACCGGGGAGCTGTTTTTT
.	.	15	TRBV7-2	TRBJ2-1	CASSLGSGLHNEQFF	TGTGCCAGCAGCTTAGGCAGCGGGCTCCACAATGAGCAGTTCTTC
.	.	11	TRBV20-1	TRBJ1-1	CSATPGAEAFF	TGCAGTGCCACGCCCGGCGCTGAAGCTTTCTTT
.	TRBD1	14	TRBV6-5	TRBJ2-7	CASRDRGSVYEQYF	TGTGCCAGCCGGGACAGGGGGTCGGTCTACGAGCAGTACTTC
.	.	15	TRBV4-3	TRBJ1-4	CASSQDLGRGEKLFF	TGCGCCAGCAGCCAAGATCTGGGTAGGGGTGAAAAACTGTTTTTT
.	.	13	TRBV30	TRBJ1-3	CAWSVQGGNTIYF	TGTGCCTGGAGTGTACAGGGTGGAAACACCATATATTTT
.	.	14	TRBV27	TRBJ2-5	CASSLKAAAGKQYF	TGTGCCAGCAGTTTAAAGGCCGCCGCGGGGAAGCAGTACTTC
.	.	15	TRBV5-1	TRBJ1-3	CASSLGDSSGNTIYF	TGCGCCAGCAGCTTGGGCGACAGCTCTGGAAACACCATATATTTT
.	.	12	TRBV6-1	TRBJ1-2	CASIQIPWGYTF	TGTGCCAGCATCCAGATACCTTGGGGCTACACCTTC
.	.	17	TRBV4-3	TRBJ2-6	CASSQDVGNSGANVLTF	TGCGCCAGCAGCCAAGATGTAGGGAACTCTGGGGCCAACGTCCTGACTTTC
.	.	15	TRBV6-6	TRBJ1-5	CASSYSGNSNQPQHF	TGTGCCAGCAGTTACTCAGGGAATAGCAATCAGCCCCAGCATTTT
few	TRBD1	13	TRBV29-1	TRBJ2-7	CSVRTGGVYEQYF	TGCAGCGTTAGGACAGGGGGAGTCTACGAGCAGTACTTC
once	TRBD1	15	TRBV19	TRBJ1-3	CASSTTGGVGNTIYF	TGTGCCAGTAGTACCACAGGGGGAGTTGGAAACACCATATATTTT
.	TRBD1	13	TRBV19	TRBJ1-1	CASSRGRDTEAFF	TGTGCCAGTAGCAGGGGGAGAGACACTGAAGCTTTCTTT
.	.	15	TRBV15	TRBJ2-2	CATSLRDSNTGELFF	TGTGCCACCAGTCTCCGGGACTCCAACACCGGGGAGCTGTTTTTT
.	.	16	TRBV9	TRBJ1-3	CASSVEQLISGNTIYF	TGTGCCAGCAGCGTAGAACAGTTAATCTCTGGAAACACCATATATTTT
few	.	14	TRBV2	TRBJ2-2	CASSALTNTGELFF	TGTGCCAGCAGTGCCCTCACGAACACCGGGGAGCTGTTTTTT
.	TRBD2	14	TRBV11-3	TRBJ2-1	CASSVAAGGNEQFF	TGTGCCAGCAGCGTCGCAGCGGGGGGCAATGAGCAGTTCTTC
few	.	13	TRBV6-5	TRBJ2-7	CASFETPSYEQYF	TGTGCCAGTTTCGAGACACCCTCCTACGAGCAGTACTTC
.	.	12	TRBV5-5	TRBJ1-2	CASSRLGGGYTF	TGTGCCAGCAGCCGACTTGGCGGTGGCTACACCTTC
.	.	19	TRBV2	TRBJ1-1	CASRFPRRQTPLTGTEAFF	TGTGCCAGCAGATTCCCCCGACGGCAGACACCCCTAACGGGCACTGAAGCTTTCTTT
.	.	12	TRBV6-5	TRBJ2-5	CASRAWGETQYF	TGTGCCAGCAGGGCCTGGGGGGAGACCCAGTACTTC
.	.	16	TRBV7-9	TRBJ1-1	CASSLDPGGSRTEAFF	TGTGCCAGCAGCTTAGATCCGGGAGGGTCGCGCACTGAAGCTTTCTTT
.	.	14	TRBV29-1	TRBJ1-5	CSVEDQGSGLPQHF	TGCAGCGTTGAAGATCAAGGCAGTGGGTTGCCCCAGCATTTT
.	TRBD1	14	TRBV10-3	TRBJ1-1	CAIKGQGAHTEAFF	TGTGCCATCAAAGGGCAGGGGGCCCACACTGAAGCTTTCTTT
.	.	19	TRBV11-2	TRBJ2-2	CASSLRTRDNPLNTGELFF	TGTGCCAGCAGCTTACGTACCCGGGACAACCCCCTTAACACCGGGGAGCTGTTTTTT
.	.	15	TRBV5-4	TRBJ2-5	CASSQGGGDQETQYF	TGTGCCAGCAGTCAGGGCGGGGGCGATCAAGAGACCCAGTACTTC
.	.	16	TRBV27	TRBJ1-5	CASTPTIFYSNQPQHF	TGTGCCAGCACCCCTACAATCTTTTATAGCAATCAGCCCCAGCATTTT
.	.	14	TRBV6-1	TRBJ1-2	CASSDVTTPYGYTF	TGTGCCAGCAGTGATGTGACAACTCCCTATGGCTACACCTTC
.	TRBD1	14	TRBV5-1	TRBJ1-6	CASSPGQSGSPLHF	TGCGCCAGCAGCCCGGGACAGAGCGGTTCACCCCTCCACTTT
.	TRBD1	18	TRBV9	TRBJ2-6	CASSVPGQGTSGANVLTF	TGTGCCAGCAGCGTTCCGGGACAGGGGACGTCTGGGGCCAACGTCCTGACTTTC
.	TRBD1	14	TRBV5-4	TRBJ1-2	CASRLDRGSYGYTF	TGTGCCAGCAGACTGGACAGGGGCTCCTATGGCTACACCTTC
once	.	16	TRBV2	TRBJ1-1	CASSELRVGGFTEAFF	TGTGCCAGCAGTGAATTACGGGTGGGGGGGTTCACTGAAGCTTTCTTT
.	TRBD2	15	TRBV6-6	TRBJ2-1	CASSYGSGAYNEQFF	TGTGCCAGCAGTTACGGTAGCGGGGCCTACAATGAGCAGTTCTTC
.	.	15	TRBV5-1	TRBJ2-5	CASSFPLGDEETQYF	TGCGCCAGCAGCTTTCCACTGGGGGATGAGGAGACCCAGTACTTC
.	.	13	TRBV5-5	TRBJ1-2	CASSLWVGYGYTF	TGTGCCAGCAGCTTGTGGGTGGGCTATGGCTACACCTTC
.	TRBD1	14	TRBV9	TRBJ2-7	CASSVDRGAYEQYF	TGTGCCAGCAGCGTAGACAGGGGGGCCTACGAGCAGTACTTC
.	.	15	TRBV6-1	TRBJ2-7	CASSLRGGITYEQYF	TGTGCCAGCAGCCTCAGGGGTGGGATCACCTACGAGCAGTACTTC
.	.	13	TRBV7-9	TRBJ1-5	CASSLETFQPQHF	TGTGCCAGCAGCTTAGAGACGTTTCAGCCCCAGCATTTT
.	.	14	TRBV4-2	TRBJ1-1	CASSQVRQNTEAFF	TGTGCCAGCAGCCAAGTTCGGCAGAACACTGAAGCTTTCTTT
.	TRBD1	14	TRBV19	TRBJ1-2	CASLNRGGDYGYTF	TGTGCCAGCCTTAACAGGGGCGGGGACTATGGCTACACCTTC
.	.	14	TRBV28	TRBJ2-5	CASSHASRPETQYF	TGTGCCAGCAGTCACGCGTCCCGTCCTGAGACCCAGTACTTC
once	.	14	TRBV6-5	TRBJ2-7	CASSYGRAAYEQYF	TGTGCCAGCAGTTACGGCCGCGCGGCCTACGAGCAGTACTTC
.	TRBD1	14	TRBV5-1	TRBJ2-5	CASSRQGGQETQYF	TGCGCCAGCAGCCGACAGGGGGGCCAAGAGACCCAGTACTTC
.	.	13	TRBV4-2	TRBJ1-3	CASSQKAGNTIYF	TGTGCCAGCAGCCAAAAGGCTGGAAACACCATATATTTT
.	.	12	TRBV6-1	TRBJ1-5	CASSDNSQPQHF	TGTGCCAGCAGTGATAACTCCCAGCCCCAGCATTTT
.	TRBD2	15	TRBV6-5	TRBJ2-3	CASSPLAGGTDTQYF	TGTGCCAGCAGCCCACTAGCGGGGGGTACAGATACGCAGTATTTT
.	TRBD1	15	TRBV19	TRBJ1-1	CASTQDRGRSTEAFF	TGTGCCAGTACCCAGGACAGGGGGCGATCGACTGAAGCTTTCTTT
.	.	14	TRBV9	TRBJ1-4	CASSVRGEREKLFF	TGTGCCAGCAGCGTCAGGGGAGAGCGCGAAAAACTGTTTTTT
.	.	16	TRBV7-2	TRBJ2-1	CASSSRPRDSPNEQFF	TGTGCCAGCAGCTCTCGCCCCAGAGACTCCCCAAATGAGCAGTTCTTC
few	.	15	TRBV6-5	TRBJ2-1	CASSLSGDSYNEQFF	TGTGCCAGCAGTCTTAGCGGAGACTCCTACAATGAGCAGTTCTTC
.	TRBD1	16	TRBV13	TRBJ1-1	CASSLRTGPLNTEAFF	TGTGCCAGCAGCCTCAGGACAGGGCCCCTGAACACTGAAGCTTTCTTT
.	TRBD1	16	TRBV27	TRBJ2-6	CASSSPNRGTANVLTF	TGTGCCAGCAGTTCCCCTAACAGGGGTACTGCCAACGTCCTGACTTTC
.	.	14	TRBV11-2	TRBJ1-2	CASSRDGGQYGYTF	TGTGCCAGCAGCCGGGACGGGGGGCAGTATGGCTACACCTTC